This is a list of T cell receptor beta chains from one sample in a study of memory CD4+ T cells and cytomegalovirus serostatus. Assay: immunoSEQ multiplex PCR; the TCRdb copy retains only in-frame clones and omits some. This sample has 50,000 to 55,000 clones, with about 73% found just once. Specimen: memory CD4+ T cells from blood. The receptors derive from an adult in good health and CMV-seronegative. CDR3s include the opening cysteine and the closing phenylalanine or tryptophan. The D gene is left open where the match is weak. The listing skips clone size in some rows; elsewhere it reads once, few, many or a size class.

clone_size j_call v_call d_call cdr3_nt cdr3_aa
- TRBJ1-1 TRBV27 TRBD1 TGTGCCAGCAGTTTGTTGGGACAGGGGAACACTGAAGCTTTCTTT CASSLLGQGNTEAFF
- TRBJ2-5 TRBV7-9 TRBD2 TGTGCCAGCAGCTTAGGTCTTAGGGAGGGGACCCAGTACTTC CASSLGLREGTQYF
- TRBJ1-2 TRBV6-1 TRBD1 TGTGCCAGCGTTTACTCAGGGGGAAACTATGGCTACACCTTC CASVYSGGNYGYTF
once TRBJ2-5 TRBV19 TRBD1 TGTGCCAGTAGTCGCAGGGGGCGCGAGGAGACCCAGTACTTC CASSRRGREETQYF
few TRBJ2-7 TRBV5-1 TRBD1 TGCGCCAGCAGCCCGGACAGGGCAACCTACGAGCAGTACTTC CASSPDRATYEQYF
- TRBJ2-1 TRBV6-6 - TGTGCCAGCAGGTACCAAGGTGAGCAGTTCTTC CASRYQGEQFF
- TRBJ1-6 TRBV28 - TGTGCCAGCAGCCCCGACACAGGTTATAATTCACCCCTCCACTTT CASSPDTGYNSPLHF
few TRBJ1-2 TRBV7-9 - TGTGCCAGCACCACCTCTCCGGGGGACGGAATCTATGGCTACACCTTC CASTTSPGDGIYGYTF
- TRBJ2-7 TRBV5-5 - TGTGCCAGCAGCCACAACCTTGGGGGGCGCTACGAGCAGTACTTC CASSHNLGGRYEQYF
few TRBJ1-1 TRBV29-1 TRBD1 TGCAGCGTTGTCGGGACAGGGGCGGGGAACACTGAAGCTTTCTTT CSVVGTGAGNTEAFF
- TRBJ1-6 TRBV5-6 - TGTGCCAGCAGCCCGATGGGCAGGGGAGGAGGAAATTCACCCCTCCACTTT CASSPMGRGGGNSPLHF
- TRBJ2-5 TRBV10-1 - TGCGCCAGCAGCCCCACGTTCCAAGAGACCCAGTACTTC CASSPTFQETQYF
- TRBJ2-1 TRBV6-1 TRBD2 TGTGCCAGCAGTGTAATGACTAGCGGGGGAGGTAATGAGCAGTTCTTC CASSVMTSGGGNEQFF
- TRBJ2-3 TRBV20-1 - TGCAGTGCCCCCCCGCAGTATTTT CSAPPQYF
once TRBJ2-7 TRBV7-9 - TGTGCCAGCAGCTTAGAGTCCCTCTACGAGCAGTACTTC CASSLESLYEQYF